This T cell receptor (beta chain) was found in a study of CD8+ T cells in alopecia areata. General study points: Scalp sample sequencing also detects resident alphabeta T cells of normal skin. Lesional scalp, especially alopecia totalis/universalis, showed higher clonality than normal scalp.

This clone was seen a handful of times. Its antigen remains unknown. Different DNA sequences within this sample yield the same CDR3. Trimming took off 1 base at V and 6 bases at J, with 5 bases between the two ends. CDR1 is SEHNR and CDR2 is FQNEAQ in the germline V gene (reference sequence). The CDR3 loop spans 12 amino acids. Reverse transcribed after extraction, RNA yielded cDNA as the sequencing template. The table came from immunoSEQ multiplex PCR; TCRdb's copy has only in-frame clones and leaves some out. The data show about 150,000 clones, approximately 65% seen once. The source of this sequence is a human donor in good health. The rearrangement joins TRBV7-9 to TRBJ2-3, with D perhaps matching TRBD2 (5 bases). The sequencing sample was made of CD8+ T cells sorted from blood. The CDR3 DNA sequence: TGTGCCAGCAGCTTAGGGGAGGATACGCAGTATTTT. The encoded protein is CASSLGEDTQYF.